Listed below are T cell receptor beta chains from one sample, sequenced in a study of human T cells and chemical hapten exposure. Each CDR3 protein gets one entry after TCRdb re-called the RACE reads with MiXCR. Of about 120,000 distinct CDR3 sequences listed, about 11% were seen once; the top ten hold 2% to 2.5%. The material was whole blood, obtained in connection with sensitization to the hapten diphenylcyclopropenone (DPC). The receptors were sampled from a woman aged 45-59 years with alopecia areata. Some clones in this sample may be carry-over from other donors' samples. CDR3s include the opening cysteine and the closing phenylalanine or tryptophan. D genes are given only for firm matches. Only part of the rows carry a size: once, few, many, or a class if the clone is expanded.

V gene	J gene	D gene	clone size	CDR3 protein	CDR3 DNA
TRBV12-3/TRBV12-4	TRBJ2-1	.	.	CASSPRIRTGEQFF	TGTGCCAGCAGCCCACGAATAAGAACGGGCGAGCAGTTCTTC
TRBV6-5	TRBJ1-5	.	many	CASSLDSSNQPQHF	TGTGCCAGCAGTCTGGACAGTTCCAATCAGCCCCAGCATTTT
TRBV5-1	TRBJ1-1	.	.	CASHLGGGLNTEAFF	TGCGCCAGCCACCTGGGGGGCGGTTTGAACACTGAAGCTTTCTTT
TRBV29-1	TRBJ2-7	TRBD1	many	CSVEEGQGAYEQYF	TGCAGCGTTGAAGAGGGGCAGGGGGCCTACGAGCAGTACTTC
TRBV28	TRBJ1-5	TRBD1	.	CASSPRAGQGGWPQHF	TGTGCCAGCAGTCCCCGAGCAGGACAGGGCGGGTGGCCCCAGCATTTT
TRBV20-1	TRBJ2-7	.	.	CSASFGRVYEQYF	TGCAGTGCTAGTTTCGGGAGAGTCTACGAGCAGTACTTC
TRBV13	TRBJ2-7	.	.	CASSPAGWVSSYEQYF	TGTGCCAGCAGCCCGGCGGGATGGGTTTCTTCCTACGAGCAGTACTTC
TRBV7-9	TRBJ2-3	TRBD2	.	CASRRGGQDTQYF	TGTGCCAGTCGGCGGGGGGGTCAAGATACGCAGTATTTT
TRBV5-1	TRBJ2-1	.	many	CASSWRTEYNEQFF	TGCGCCAGCAGCTGGAGGACGGAATACAATGAGCAGTTCTTC
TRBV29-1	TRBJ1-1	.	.	CSVGAGYTEAFF	TGCAGCGTTGGGGCAGGTTACACTGAAGCTTTCTTT
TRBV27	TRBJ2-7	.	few	CASSTGTSIYEQYF	TGTGCCAGCAGTACGGGGACTTCTATCTACGAGCAGTACTTC
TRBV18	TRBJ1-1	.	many	CASSPKAGETEAFF	TGTGCCAGCTCACCAAAGGCCGGCGAGACTGAAGCTTTCTTT
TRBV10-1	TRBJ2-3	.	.	CASSESTGDTQYF	TGCGCCAGCAGTGAGTCGACGGGAGATACGCAGTATTTT
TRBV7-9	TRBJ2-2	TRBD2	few	CAIPTSGGRNTGELFF	TGTGCCATCCCCACTAGCGGGGGCCGGAACACCGGGGAGCTGTTTTTT
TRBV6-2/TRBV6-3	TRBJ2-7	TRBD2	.	CASTHHGTTFKRSYEQYF	TGTGCCAGCACCCATCACGGGACTACCTTCAAACGTTCCTACGAGCAGTACTTC
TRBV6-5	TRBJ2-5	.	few	CASSYRSGETQYF	TGTGCCAGCAGTTACAGGTCGGGGGAGACCCAGTACTTC
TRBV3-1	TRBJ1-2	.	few	CASSQATTNYGYTF	TGTGCCAGCAGCCAAGCGACAACTAACTATGGCTACACCTTC
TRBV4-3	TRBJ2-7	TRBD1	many	CASSRRLQGHEQYF	TGCGCCAGCAGCCGCCGCTTACAGGGGCACGAGCAGTACTTC
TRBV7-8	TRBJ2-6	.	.	CASSPVAGQISSGANVLTF	TGTGCCAGCAGCCCCGTTGCAGGACAGATAAGCTCTGGGGCCAACGTCCTGACTTTC
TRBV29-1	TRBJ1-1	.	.	CSVVQGVNEAFF	TGCAGCGTTGTTCAAGGGGTGAATGAAGCTTTCTTT
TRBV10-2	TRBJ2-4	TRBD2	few	CASSGRTSGGSKNIQYF	TGCGCCAGCAGCGGACGGACTAGCGGGGGTAGCAAAAACATTCAGTACTTC
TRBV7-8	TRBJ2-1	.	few	CASRPIDGSYNEQFF	TGTGCCAGCAGGCCCATTGACGGTTCCTACAATGAGCAGTTCTTC
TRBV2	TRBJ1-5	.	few	CASTPRGNSNQPQHF	TGTGCCAGCACCCCCCGGGGTAATAGCAATCAGCCCCAGCATTTT